The clone carrying this TCR beta chain was seen more than once but under ten times. What it binds is not known. These data come from a study of regulatory T cells in long-lasting Graves disease. Findings of the study overall: Thyroid tissue went unstudied; only peripheral blood was examined. Repertoires from persistent disease leaned toward TRBV28, TRBJ1-2 and TRBJ2-5. Comparison showed that persistent patients shared more public clonotypes (about 2,600) than new patients (around 1,000).

Researchers made TCR beta libraries by using iRepertoire HTBI primers and running Arm-PCR on CDR3 regions. TCRdb analysed the multiplex PCR reads with MiXCR anew, one entry per CDR3 protein. The sample has approximately 250,000 distinct CDR3 sequences, about a sixth seen once. Time point described: newly diagnosed GD, antithyroid drugs for less than 3 months. The TCR library used RNA extracted from PBMCs. Diagnoses of Graves' disease were made by American Thyroid Association guidelines. V lost 4 bases, J lost 3 bases, and 19 bases lay in between. From germline, CDR1 is KGHDR and CDR2 SFDVKD. This CDR3 is 17 amino acids long.

This clonotype was sampled from a female donor with Graves disease. The sequences come from peripheral blood mononuclear cells (PBMCs), collected at new diagnosis, from a patient treated with antithyroid drugs. This rearrangement joins TRBV24-1 to TRBJ2-3; D might be TRBD1 (7 bases). CDR3 nucleotides: TGTGCCACCAGTGACACAAAAGCGGGCAGGGGGACAGATACGCAGTATTTT. Its translation is CATSDTKAGRGTDTQYF.